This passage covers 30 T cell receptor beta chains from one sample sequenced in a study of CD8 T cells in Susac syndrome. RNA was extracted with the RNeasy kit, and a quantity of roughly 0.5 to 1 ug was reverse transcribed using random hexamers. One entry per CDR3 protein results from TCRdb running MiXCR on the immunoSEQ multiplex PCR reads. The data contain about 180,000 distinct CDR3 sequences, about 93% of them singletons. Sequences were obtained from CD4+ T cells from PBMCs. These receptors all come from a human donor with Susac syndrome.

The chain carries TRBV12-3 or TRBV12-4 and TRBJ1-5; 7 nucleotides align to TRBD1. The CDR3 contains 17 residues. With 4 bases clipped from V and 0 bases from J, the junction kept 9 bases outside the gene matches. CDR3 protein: CASSSPVGTDSNQPQHF. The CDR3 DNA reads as TGTGCCAGCAGTTCCCCCGTAGGGACAGATAGCAATCAGCCCCAGCATTTT.

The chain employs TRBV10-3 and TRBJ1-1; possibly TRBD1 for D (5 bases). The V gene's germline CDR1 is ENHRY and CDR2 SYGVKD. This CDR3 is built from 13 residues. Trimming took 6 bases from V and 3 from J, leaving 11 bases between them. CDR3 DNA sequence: TGTGCCATCAGCACAGGTTGGGACACTGAAGCTTTCTTT. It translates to CAISTGWDTEAFF.

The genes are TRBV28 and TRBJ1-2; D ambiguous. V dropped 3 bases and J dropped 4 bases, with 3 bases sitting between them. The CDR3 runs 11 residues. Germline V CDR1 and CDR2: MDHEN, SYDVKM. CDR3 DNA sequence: TGTGCCAGCAGTTTTGGCTATGGCTACACCTTC. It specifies CASSFGYGYTF.

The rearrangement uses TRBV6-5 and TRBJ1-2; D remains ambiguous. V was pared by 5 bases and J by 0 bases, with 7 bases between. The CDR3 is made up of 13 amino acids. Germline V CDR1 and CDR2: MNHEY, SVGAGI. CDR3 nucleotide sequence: TGTGCCAGCAGTCTAACCCCTAACTATGGCTACACCTTC. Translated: CASSLTPNYGYTF.

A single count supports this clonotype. This CDR3 is CSARDTRGNGYTF. The CDR3 DNA reads as TGCAGTGCGCGGGACACCAGGGGAAATGGCTACACCTTC. The chain employs TRBV20-1 and TRBJ1-2, with D tentatively TRBD1 (6 bases). The V end was cut by 6 bases, the J end by 6 bases, with 17 bases between. The CDR3 is made up of 13 amino acids. In germline, CDR1 is DFQATT, CDR2 SNEGSKA (reference sequence).

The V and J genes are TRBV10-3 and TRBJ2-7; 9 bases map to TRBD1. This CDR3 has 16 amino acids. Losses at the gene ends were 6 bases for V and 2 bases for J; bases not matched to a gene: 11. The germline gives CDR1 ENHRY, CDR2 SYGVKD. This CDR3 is CAISVGQGDPTYEQYF. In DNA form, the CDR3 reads TGTGCCATCAGCGTGGGACAGGGAGACCCAACCTACGAGCAGTACTTC.

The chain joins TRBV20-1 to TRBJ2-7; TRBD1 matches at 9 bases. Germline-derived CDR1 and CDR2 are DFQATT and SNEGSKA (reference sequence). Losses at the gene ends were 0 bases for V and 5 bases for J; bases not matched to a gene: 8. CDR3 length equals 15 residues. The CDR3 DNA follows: TGCAGTGCTAGAGATCCCGGACAGGGGAGGAACGAGCAGTACTTC. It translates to CSARDPGQGRNEQYF.

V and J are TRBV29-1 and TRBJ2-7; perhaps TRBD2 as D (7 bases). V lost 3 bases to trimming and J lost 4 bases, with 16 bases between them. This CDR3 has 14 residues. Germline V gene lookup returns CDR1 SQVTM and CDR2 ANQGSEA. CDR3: CSVEAGGGGYEQYF. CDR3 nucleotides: TGCAGCGTTGAGGCTGGAGGGGGAGGGTACGAGCAGTACTTC.

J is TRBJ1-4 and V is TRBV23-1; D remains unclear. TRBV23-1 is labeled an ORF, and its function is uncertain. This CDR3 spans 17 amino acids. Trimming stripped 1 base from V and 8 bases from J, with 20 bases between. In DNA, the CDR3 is TGCGCCAGCAGTCAATGGGATTATGGGAGGTACTCCGAAAAACTGTTTTTT. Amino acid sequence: CASSQWDYGRYSEKLFF.

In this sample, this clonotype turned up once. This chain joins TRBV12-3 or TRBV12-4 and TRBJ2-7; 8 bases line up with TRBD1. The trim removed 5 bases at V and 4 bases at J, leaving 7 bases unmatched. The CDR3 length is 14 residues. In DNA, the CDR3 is TGTGCCAGCAGTCTACGGACAGGGTGGTACGAGCAGTACTTC. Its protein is CASSLRTGWYEQYF.

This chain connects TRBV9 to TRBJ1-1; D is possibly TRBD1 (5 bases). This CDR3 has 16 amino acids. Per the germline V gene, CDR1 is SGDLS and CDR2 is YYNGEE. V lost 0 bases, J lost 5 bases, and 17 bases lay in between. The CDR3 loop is CASSVAGDGLGTEAFF. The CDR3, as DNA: TGTGCCAGCAGCGTAGCTGGGGACGGCCTTGGGACTGAAGCTTTCTTT.

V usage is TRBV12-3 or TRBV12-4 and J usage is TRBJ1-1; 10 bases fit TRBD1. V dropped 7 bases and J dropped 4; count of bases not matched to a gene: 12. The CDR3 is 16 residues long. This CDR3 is CASTLGTGAPVTEAFF. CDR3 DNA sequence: TGTGCCAGCACCTTAGGGACAGGGGCTCCCGTCACTGAAGCTTTCTTT.

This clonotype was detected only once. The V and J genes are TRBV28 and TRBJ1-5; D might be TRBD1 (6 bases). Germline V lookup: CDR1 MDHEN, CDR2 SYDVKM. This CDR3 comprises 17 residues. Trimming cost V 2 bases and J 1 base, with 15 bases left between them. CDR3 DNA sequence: TGTGCCAGCAGTTTAGCCCAGGGGACGAGAAGCAATCAGCCCCAGCATTTT. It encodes CASSLAQGTRSNQPQHF.

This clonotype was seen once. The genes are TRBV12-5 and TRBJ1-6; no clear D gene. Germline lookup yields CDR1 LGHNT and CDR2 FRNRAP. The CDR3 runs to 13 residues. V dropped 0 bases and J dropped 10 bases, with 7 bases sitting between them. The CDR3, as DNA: TGTGCTAGTGGTTTGGTAGGTGGCTCACCCCTCCACTTT. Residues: CASGLVGGSPLHF.

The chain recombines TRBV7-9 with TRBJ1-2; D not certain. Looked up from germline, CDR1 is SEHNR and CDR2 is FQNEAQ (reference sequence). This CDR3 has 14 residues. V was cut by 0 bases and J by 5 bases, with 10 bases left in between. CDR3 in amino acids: CASSLASSFYGYTF. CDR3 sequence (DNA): TGTGCCAGCAGCTTAGCGTCATCGTTTTATGGCTACACCTTC.

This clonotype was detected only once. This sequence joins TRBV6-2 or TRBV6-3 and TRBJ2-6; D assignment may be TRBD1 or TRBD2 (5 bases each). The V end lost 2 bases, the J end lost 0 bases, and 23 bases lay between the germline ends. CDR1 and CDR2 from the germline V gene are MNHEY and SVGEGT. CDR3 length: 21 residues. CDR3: CASSYPRGDGDDYSGANVLTF. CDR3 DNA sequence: TGTGCCAGCAGTTACCCTAGGGGAGACGGGGATGACTACTCTGGGGCCAACGTCCTGACTTTC.

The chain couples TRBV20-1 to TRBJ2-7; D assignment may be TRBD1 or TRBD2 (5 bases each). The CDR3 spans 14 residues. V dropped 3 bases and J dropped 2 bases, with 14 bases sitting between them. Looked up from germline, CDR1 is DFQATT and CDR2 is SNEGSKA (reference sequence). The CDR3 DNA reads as TGCAGTGCTAGCCCCGGGACGAGACCCTACGAGCAGTACTTC. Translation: CSASPGTRPYEQYF.

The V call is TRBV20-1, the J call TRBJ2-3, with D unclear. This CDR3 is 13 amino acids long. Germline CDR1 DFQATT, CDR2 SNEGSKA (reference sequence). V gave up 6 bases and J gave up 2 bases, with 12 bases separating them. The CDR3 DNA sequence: TGCAGTGCATCCAGCTGGGACACAGATACGCAGTATTTT. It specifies CSASSWDTDTQYF.

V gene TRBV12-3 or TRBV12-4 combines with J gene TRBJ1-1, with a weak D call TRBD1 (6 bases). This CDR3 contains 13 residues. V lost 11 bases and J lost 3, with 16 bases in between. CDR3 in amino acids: CASRRRGDTEAFF. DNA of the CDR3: TGTGCCTCAAGACGTAGGGGGGACACTGAAGCTTTCTTT.

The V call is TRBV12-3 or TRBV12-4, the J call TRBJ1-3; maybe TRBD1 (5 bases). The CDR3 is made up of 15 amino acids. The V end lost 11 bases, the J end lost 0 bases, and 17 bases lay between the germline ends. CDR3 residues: CAWKGVWGSGNTIYF. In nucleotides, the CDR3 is TGTGCCTGGAAAGGGGTTTGGGGCTCTGGAAACACCATATATTTT.

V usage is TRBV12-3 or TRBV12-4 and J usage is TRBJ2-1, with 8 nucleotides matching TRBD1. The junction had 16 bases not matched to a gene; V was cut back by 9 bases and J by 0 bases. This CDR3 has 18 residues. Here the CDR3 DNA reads TGTGCCAGGGGACAGGCTCCGGGGTTACTCACCTCCTACAATGAGCAGTTCTTC. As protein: CARGQAPGLLTSYNEQFF.

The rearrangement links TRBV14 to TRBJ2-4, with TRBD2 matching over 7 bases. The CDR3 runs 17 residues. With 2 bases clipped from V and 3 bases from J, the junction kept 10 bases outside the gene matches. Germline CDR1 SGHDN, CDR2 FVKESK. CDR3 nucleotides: TGTGCCAGCAGCCAACGAAGACTAGCCGGCGACAAAAACATTCAGTACTTC. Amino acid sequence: CASSQRRLAGDKNIQYF.

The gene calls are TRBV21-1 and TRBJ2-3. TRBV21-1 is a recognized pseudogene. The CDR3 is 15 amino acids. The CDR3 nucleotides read TGTGCCAGCAGCAAAGTTCCTAGACCCACAGATACGCAGTATTTT. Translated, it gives CASSKVPRPTDTQYF.

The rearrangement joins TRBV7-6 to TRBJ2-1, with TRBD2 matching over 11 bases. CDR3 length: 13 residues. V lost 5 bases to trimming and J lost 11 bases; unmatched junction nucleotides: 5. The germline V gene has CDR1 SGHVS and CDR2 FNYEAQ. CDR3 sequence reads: CASSTGTSGKQFF. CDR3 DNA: TGTGCCAGCAGCACCGGGACTAGCGGAAAGCAGTTCTTC. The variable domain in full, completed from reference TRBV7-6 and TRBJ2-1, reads GAGVSQSPRYKVTKRGQDVALRCDPISGHVSLYWYRQALGQGPEFLTYFNYEAQQDKSGLPNDRFSAERPEGSISTLTIQRTEQRDSAMYRCASSTGTSGKQFFGPGTRLTVL.

CDR3 sequence: CASSPAGGPYGYTF. In DNA, the CDR3 is TGTGCCAGCAGCCCGGCAGGGGGGCCCTATGGCTACACCTTC. This chain connects TRBV12-3 or TRBV12-4 to TRBJ1-2; TRBD1 agrees at 7 bases. V lost 6 bases and J lost 4; bases outside the gene matches: 8. This CDR3 has 14 residues.

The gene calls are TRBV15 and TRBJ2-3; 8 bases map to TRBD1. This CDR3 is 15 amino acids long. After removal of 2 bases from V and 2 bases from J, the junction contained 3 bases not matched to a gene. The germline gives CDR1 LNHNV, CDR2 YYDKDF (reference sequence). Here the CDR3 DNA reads TGTGCCACCAGCAGACAGACAGGGGCCACAGATACGCAGTATTTT. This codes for CATSRQTGATDTQYF.

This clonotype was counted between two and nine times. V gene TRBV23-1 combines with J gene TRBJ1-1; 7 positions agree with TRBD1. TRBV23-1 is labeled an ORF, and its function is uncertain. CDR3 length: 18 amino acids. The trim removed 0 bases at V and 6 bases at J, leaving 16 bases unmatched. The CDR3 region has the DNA TGCGCCAGCAGTCAATCGATCGTAGGGGGCCCGCCTGATCCTGAAGCTTTCTTT. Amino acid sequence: CASSQSIVGGPPDPEAFF.

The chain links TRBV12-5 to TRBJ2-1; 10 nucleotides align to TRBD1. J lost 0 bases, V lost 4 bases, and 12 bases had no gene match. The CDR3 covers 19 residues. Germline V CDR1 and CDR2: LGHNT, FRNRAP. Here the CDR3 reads CASGSSRDRGRSSYNEQFF. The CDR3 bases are TGTGCTAGTGGTTCCTCCCGGGACAGGGGTCGAAGCTCCTACAATGAGCAGTTCTTC.

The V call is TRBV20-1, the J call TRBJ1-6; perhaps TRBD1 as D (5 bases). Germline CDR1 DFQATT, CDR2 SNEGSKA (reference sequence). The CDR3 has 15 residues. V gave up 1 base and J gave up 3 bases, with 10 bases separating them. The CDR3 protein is CSARVQGVYNSPLHF. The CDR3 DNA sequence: TGCAGTGCTAGAGTGCAGGGAGTCTATAATTCACCCCTCCACTTT.

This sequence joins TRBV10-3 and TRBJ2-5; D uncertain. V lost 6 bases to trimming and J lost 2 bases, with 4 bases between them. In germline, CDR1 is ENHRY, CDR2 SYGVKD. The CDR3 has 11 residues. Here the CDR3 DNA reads TGTGCCATCAGGGAACAAGAGACCCAGTACTTC. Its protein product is CAIREQETQYF.